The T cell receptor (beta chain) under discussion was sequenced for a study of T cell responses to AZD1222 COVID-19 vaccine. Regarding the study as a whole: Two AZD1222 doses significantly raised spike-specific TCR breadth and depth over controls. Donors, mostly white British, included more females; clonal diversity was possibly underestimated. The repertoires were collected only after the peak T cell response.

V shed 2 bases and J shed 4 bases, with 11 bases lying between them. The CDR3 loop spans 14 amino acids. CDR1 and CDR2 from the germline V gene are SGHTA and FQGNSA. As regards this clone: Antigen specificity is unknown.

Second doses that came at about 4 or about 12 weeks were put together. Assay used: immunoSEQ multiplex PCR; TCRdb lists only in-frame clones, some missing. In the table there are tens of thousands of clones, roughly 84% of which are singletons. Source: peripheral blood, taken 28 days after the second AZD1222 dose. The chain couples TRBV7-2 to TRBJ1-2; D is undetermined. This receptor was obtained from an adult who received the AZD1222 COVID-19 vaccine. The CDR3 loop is CASSLSEGPYGYTF. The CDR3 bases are TGTGCCAGCAGCTTAAGTGAAGGACCCTATGGCTACACCTTC.